Reported below is one T cell receptor beta chain. Its binding antigen is unknown. No quality values exist for individual bases; no much larger clone is one base distant. The sample is drawn from a study of cytotoxic CD8 clonotypes in ibrutinib-treated CLL listed by TCRdb under 2021. Broadly, across the study: The cohort had around twelve relapsed/refractory and approximately 15 treatment-naive patients; under 18 were IGHV unmutated. Partial responses were observed in approximately 24 patients and complete responses in 2; after a median follow-up of around 68 months, remission was maintained in around 14 patients and progression was observed in roughly 12. Response samples were taken after a median of approximately 12 months on treatment, ranging from 6 to 36 months. On average, each sample had some 250,000 productive templates and approximately 100,000 productive rearrangements. Of the roughly 90 people in the trial, about 27 had longitudinal samples available. Cryopreserved peripheral blood mononuclear cells were obtained prior to treatment, at the time of response, and at either disease progression or sustained remission. The full study reports these points: At ibrutinib response clonality went up, during sustained remission it held steady, and at progression it dropped back toward baseline. Baseline clonality was found to be higher than that of age-matched healthy donors and was strongly correlated with circulating CD8+ T-cell counts. Public clonotypes were rare and either shrank or stayed stable during treatment, and the rise in clonality at ibrutinib response reflected expansion of private clonotypes. Lymph node repertoires were not examined, and the timing of sampling was not matched between patients in sustained remission and those whose disease progressed.

The trim is 2 bases for V and 0 bases for J, with a gap of 8 bases between the germline ends. Reading from cysteine to phenylalanine, the CDR3 counts 14 amino acids. Only CDR3 DNA remains: 42 bases, in frame from the first base. In the germline V gene, CDR1 corresponds to SGHTS and CDR2 to YDEGEE. Approximately 2 micrograms of genomic DNA were extracted from cryopreserved PBMCs for TCR beta library preparation. Longitudinal blood samples from CLL patients on ibrutinib monotherapy underwent high-throughput TCR beta sequencing. The patients took part in an open-label, single-center phase 2 trial of ibrutinib monotherapy. The goal of deep resolution MiSeq sequencing was a depth between 1 in 1 million and 1 in 200,000 T cells, and coverage averaged 10x per clonotype. TCR beta libraries were generated with the immunoSEQ hsTCRB Kit. As for how the authors treated the data: ImmunoSEQ Data Assistant and ImmunoSEQ Analyzer were used for data analysis, and V, D and J genes were assigned according to IMGT definitions. Clonality was computed as one minus normalized Shannon entropy of productive rearrangement frequencies, ranging from 0 to 1. Public clonotype analysis was restricted to overrepresented clonotypes comprising at least 0.05% of each patient's repertoire. About twelve repertoires from age-matched healthy donors, obtained from immuneACCESS, served as clonality controls. The table comes from immuneACCESS by way of TCRdb, which keeps in-frame sequences with V and J called. Part of the clones is missing from these tables; in studies checked, under half for an unresolved V gene and the rest for unknown reasons. V and J calls and clone size are given by that table; D and trimming were obtained from the DNA. This sample lists roughly 38,000 clones; about half were detected once. Of the sample, 18% falls within the top ten clones.

The sequence was obtained from a human donor with chronic lymphocytic leukemia. This sample comprised PBMCs, obtained before ibrutinib treatment. Recombination joined TRBV5-8 with TRBJ1-1, and possibly TRBD1, on 5 matching bases. The CDR3 corresponds to CASSFIQVNTEAFF. The sequenced DNA: TGTGCCAGCAGCTTCATACAGGTGAACACTGAAGCTTTCTTT. The variable domain in full, with residues beyond the CDR3 obtained from the reference TRBV5-8 and TRBJ1-1 genes, is EAGVTQSPTHLIKTRGQQATLRCSPISGHTSVYWYQQALGLGLQFLLWYDEGEERNRGNFPPRFSGRQFPNYSSELNVNALELEDSALYLCASSFIQVNTEAFFGQGTRLTVV.